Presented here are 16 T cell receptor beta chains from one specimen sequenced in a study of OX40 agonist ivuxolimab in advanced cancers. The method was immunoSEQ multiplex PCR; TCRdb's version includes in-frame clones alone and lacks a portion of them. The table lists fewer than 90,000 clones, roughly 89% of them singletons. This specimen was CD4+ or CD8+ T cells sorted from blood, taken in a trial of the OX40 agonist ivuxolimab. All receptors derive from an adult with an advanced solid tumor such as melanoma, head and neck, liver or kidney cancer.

This chain's CDR3 is CASIPGQVYGYTF. The DNA of the CDR3 is TGTGCCAGCATCCCAGGACAGGTGTATGGCTACACCTTC. The chain has TRBV2 and TRBJ1-2, with TRBD1 identical over 7 bases. Germline assignment: CDR1 SNHLY and CDR2 FYNNEI. The CDR3 is 13 amino acids. With V trimmed by 7 bases and J by 5 bases, 7 bases remained unmatched.

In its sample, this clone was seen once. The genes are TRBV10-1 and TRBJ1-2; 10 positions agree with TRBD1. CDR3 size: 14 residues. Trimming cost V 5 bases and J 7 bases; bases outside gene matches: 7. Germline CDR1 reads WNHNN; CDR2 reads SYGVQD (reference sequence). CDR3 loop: CASSWDRGSVGYTF. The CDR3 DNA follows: TGCGCCAGCAGTTGGGACAGGGGTAGCGTTGGCTACACCTTC.

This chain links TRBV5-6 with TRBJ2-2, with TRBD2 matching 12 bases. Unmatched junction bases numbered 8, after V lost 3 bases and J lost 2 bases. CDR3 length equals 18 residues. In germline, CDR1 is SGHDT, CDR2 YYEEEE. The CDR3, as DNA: TGTGCCAGCAGCTCACCGACTAGCGGGGGCGCCAACACCGGGGAGCTGTTTTTT. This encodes CASSSPTSGGANTGELFF.

In DNA form, the CDR3 reads TGTGCCAGCAGTTCCGGCACCGGGGGGACCCAGTACTTC. Encoded protein: CASSSGTGGTQYF. The rearrangement joins TRBV6-6 to TRBJ2-5; D perhaps matches TRBD2 (6 bases). V lost 4 bases and J 7 bases, leaving 13 bases between the germline ends. The V gene's germline CDR1 is MNHNY and CDR2 SVGAGI (reference sequence). The CDR3 runs 13 residues.

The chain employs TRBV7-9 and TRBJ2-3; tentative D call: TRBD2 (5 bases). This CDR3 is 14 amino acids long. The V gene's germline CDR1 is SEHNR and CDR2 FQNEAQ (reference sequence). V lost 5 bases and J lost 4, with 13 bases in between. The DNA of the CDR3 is TGTGCCAGCAGCCCCGTCGGGGTCCCAGATACGCAGTATTTT. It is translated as CASSPVGVPDTQYF. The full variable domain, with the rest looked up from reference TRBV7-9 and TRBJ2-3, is DTGVSQNPRHKITKRGQNVTFRCDPISEHNRLYWYRQTLGQGPEFLTYFQNEAQLEKSRLLSDRFSAERPKGSFSTLEIQRTEQGDSAMYLCASSPVGVPDTQYFGPGTRLTVL.

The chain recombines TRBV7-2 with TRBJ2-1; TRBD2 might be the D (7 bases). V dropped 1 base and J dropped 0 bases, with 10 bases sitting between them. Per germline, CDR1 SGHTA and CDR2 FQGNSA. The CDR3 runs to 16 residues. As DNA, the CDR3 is TGTGCCAGCAGCTTAGGGGCGGGGGCCTCCTACAATGAGCAGTTCTTC. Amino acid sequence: CASSLGAGASYNEQFF.

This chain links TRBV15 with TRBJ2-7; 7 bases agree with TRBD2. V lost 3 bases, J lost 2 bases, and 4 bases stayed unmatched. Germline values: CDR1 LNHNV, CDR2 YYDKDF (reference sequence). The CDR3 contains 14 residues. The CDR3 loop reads CATSRPGGTYEQYF. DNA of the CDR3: TGTGCCACCAGCAGGCCCGGGGGGACCTACGAGCAGTACTTC.

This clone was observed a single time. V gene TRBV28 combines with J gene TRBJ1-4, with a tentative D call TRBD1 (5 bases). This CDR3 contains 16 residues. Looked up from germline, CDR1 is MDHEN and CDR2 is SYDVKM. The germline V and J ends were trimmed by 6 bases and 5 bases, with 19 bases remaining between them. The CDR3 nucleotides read TGTGCCAGCAGCCTTTGGGGGAGGAGAGGGAATGAAAAACTGTTTTTT. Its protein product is CASSLWGRRGNEKLFF.

CDR3 in DNA: TGCAGCGTTGAGGGACAGGCCCCCATAAACTATGGCTACACCTTC. It specifies CSVEGQAPINYGYTF. The gene calls are TRBV29-1 and TRBJ1-2; 8 bases agree with TRBD1. The CDR3 contains 15 residues. The V gene end was trimmed by 3 bases and the J gene end by 2 bases; junction bases not matched to a gene: 8. Germline loops: CDR1 SQVTM, CDR2 ANQGSEA.

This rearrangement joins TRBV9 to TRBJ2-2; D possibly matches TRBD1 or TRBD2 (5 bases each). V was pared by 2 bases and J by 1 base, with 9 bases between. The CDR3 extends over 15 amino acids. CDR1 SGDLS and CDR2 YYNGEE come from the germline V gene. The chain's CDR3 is CASSVGTMNTGELFF. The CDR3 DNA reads TGTGCCAGCAGCGTCGGGACCATGAACACCGGGGAGCTGTTTTTT.

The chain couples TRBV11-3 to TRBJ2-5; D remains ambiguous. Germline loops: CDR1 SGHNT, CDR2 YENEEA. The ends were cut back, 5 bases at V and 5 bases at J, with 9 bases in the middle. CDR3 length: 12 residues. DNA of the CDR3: TGTGCCAGCAGCGGGGTAAAGGAGACCCAGTACTTC. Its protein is CASSGVKETQYF.

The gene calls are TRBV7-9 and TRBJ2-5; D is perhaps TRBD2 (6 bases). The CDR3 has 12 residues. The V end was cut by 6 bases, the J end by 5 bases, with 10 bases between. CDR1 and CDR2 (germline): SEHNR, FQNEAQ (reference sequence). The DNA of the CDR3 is TGTGCCAGCAGAAAAGGAGGGGAGACCCAGTACTTC. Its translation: CASRKGGETQYF.

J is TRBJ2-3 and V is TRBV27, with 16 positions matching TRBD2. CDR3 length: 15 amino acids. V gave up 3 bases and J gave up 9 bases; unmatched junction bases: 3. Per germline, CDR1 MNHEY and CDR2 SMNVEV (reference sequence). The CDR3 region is CASSLGLAGGHTQYF. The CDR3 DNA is TGTGCCAGCAGTTTGGGACTAGCGGGAGGGCACACGCAGTATTTT.

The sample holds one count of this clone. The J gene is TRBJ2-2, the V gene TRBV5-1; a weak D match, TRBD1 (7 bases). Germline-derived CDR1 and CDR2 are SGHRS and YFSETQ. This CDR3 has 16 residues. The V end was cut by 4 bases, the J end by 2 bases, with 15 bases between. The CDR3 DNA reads TGCGCCAGCAGCCCCCAGGGGGGTCTTAACACCGGGGAGCTGTTTTTT. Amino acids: CASSPQGGLNTGELFF.

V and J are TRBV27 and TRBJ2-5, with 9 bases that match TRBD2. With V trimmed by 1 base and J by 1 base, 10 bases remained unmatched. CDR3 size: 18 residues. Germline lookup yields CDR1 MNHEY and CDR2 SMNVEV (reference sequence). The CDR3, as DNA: TGTGCCAGCAGTTTATGGGCCAGGCTAGCGGGGATCCAAGAGACCCAGTACTTC. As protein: CASSLWARLAGIQETQYF.

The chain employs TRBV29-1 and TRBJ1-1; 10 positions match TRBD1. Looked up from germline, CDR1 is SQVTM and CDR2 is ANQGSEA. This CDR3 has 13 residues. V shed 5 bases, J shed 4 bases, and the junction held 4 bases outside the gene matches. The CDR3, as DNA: TGCAGCGTTTCAGACAGGGGGCGCACTGAAGCTTTCTTT. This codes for CSVSDRGRTEAFF.